The entry below gives a single TCR beta chain sequence along with its context. The junction had 5 bases not matched to a gene; V was cut back by 0 bases and J by 6 bases. CDR3 length: 16 residues. Germline CDR1 SGHNT, CDR2 YYREEE (reference sequence). The protocol was immunoSEQ multiplex PCR, while the TCRdb copy is restricted to in-frame clones and leaves out a portion. Found here are some 35,000 clones, around 90% of them singletons; the top ten hold about 9%. This sample is drawn from a study of PD-L1 blockade in urothelial cancer. This clonotype was sampled from a man between 65 and 80 years old with urothelial cancer. V gene TRBV5-4 combines with J gene TRBJ2-1; TRBD2 matches 11 bases. The input for sequencing was PBMCs, taken around atezolizumab (anti-PD-L1) treatment. This CDR3 reads CASSLELAGVGNEQFF. CDR3 DNA sequence: TGTGCCAGCAGCTTGGAACTAGCGGGAGTAGGCAATGAGCAGTTCTTC.